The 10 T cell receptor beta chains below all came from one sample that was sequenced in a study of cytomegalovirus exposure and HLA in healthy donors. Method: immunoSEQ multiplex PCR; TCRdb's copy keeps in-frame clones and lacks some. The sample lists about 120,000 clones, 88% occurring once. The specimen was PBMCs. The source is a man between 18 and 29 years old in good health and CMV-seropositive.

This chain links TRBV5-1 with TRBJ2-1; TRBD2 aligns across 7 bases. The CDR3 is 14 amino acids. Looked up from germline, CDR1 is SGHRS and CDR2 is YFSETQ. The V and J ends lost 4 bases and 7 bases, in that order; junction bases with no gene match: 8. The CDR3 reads CASSPGGRANEQFF. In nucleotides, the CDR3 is TGCGCCAGCAGCCCCGGAGGGAGGGCTAATGAGCAGTTCTTC.

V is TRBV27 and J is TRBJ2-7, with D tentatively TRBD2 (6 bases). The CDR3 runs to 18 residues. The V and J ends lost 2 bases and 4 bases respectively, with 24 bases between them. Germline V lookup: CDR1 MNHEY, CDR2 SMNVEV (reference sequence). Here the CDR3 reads CASSLLSARGTGFYEQYF. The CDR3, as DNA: TGTGCCAGCAGTTTACTATCGGCCCGGGGGACGGGGTTTTACGAGCAGTACTTC.

DNA of the CDR3: TGCGCCAGCAGCCATCGAGCGTATGGCTACACCTTC. Protein product: CASSHRAYGYTF. The chain employs TRBV4-3 and TRBJ1-2; no clear D gene. Looked up from germline, CDR1 is LGHNA and CDR2 is YSLEER. V lost 3 bases to trimming and J lost 5 bases, with 7 bases between them. CDR3 size: 12 residues.

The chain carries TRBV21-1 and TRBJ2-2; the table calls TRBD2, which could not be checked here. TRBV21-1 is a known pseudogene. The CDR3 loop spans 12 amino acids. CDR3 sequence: CASRGGAGELFF. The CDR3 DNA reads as TGTGCCAGCAGAGGCGGGGCCGGGGAGCTGTTTTTT.

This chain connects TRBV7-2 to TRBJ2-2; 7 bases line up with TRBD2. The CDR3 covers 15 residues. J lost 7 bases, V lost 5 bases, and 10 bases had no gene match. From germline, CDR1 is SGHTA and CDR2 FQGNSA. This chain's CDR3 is CASSRRGDGNGELFF. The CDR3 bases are TGTGCCAGCAGCCGACGGGGGGACGGAAACGGGGAGCTGTTTTTT.

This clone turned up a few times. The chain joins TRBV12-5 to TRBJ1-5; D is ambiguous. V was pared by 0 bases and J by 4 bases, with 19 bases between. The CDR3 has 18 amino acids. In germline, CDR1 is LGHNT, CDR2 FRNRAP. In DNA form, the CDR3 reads TGTGCTAGTGGTTTGGTCCTCTTCGGGTTCGGGAAGAATCAGCCCCAGCATTTT. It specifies CASGLVLFGFGKNQPQHF.

This chain's CDR3 is CASSLAGQDGELFF. The CDR3 DNA is TGCGCCAGCAGCTTGGCCGGACAGGACGGGGAGCTGTTTTTT. The rearrangement uses TRBV5-1 and TRBJ2-2, with 7 bases matching TRBD1. The CDR3 runs to 14 residues. V gave up 0 bases and J gave up 7 bases; unmatched junction bases: 3. Germline V gene data show CDR1 as SGHRS and CDR2 as YFSETQ. The full variable domain, in which reference TRBV5-1 and TRBJ2-2 provide the parts outside the CDR3, is KAGVTQTPRYLIKTRGQQVTLSCSPISGHRSVSWYQQTPGQGLQFLFEYFSETQRNKGNFPGRFSGRQFSNSRSEMNVSTLELGDSALYLCASSLAGQDGELFFGEGSRLTVL.

CDR3 nucleotides: TGCGCCAGCAGCTCCTCGGGAGAGACCCAGTACTTC. Protein: CASSSSGETQYF. This chain links TRBV5-1 with TRBJ2-5; D is uncertain. Germline V gene lookup returns CDR1 SGHRS and CDR2 YFSETQ. With 3 bases removed from V and 4 bases from J, the gap between germline ends came to 7 bases. This CDR3 contains 12 residues.

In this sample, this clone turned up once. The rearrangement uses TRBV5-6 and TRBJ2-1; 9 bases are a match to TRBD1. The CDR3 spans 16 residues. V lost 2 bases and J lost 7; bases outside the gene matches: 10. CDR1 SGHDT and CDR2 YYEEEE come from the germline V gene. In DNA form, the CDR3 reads TGTGCCAGCAGCTTTTTCGGGACAGGGCACCCAAATGAGCAGTTCTTC. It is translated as CASSFFGTGHPNEQFF.

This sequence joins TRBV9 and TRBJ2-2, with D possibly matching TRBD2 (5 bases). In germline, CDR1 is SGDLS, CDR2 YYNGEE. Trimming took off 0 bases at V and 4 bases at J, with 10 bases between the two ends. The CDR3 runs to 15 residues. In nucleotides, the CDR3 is TGTGCCAGCAGCGTAGCACGGGGTGGCACCGGGGAGCTGTTTTTT. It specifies CASSVARGGTGELFF. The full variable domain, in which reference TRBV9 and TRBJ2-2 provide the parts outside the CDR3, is DSGVTQTPKHLITATGQRVTLRCSPRSGDLSVYWYQQSLDQGLQFLIQYYNGEERAKGNILERFSAQQFPDLHSELNLSSLELGDSALYFCASSVARGGTGELFFGEGSRLTVL.